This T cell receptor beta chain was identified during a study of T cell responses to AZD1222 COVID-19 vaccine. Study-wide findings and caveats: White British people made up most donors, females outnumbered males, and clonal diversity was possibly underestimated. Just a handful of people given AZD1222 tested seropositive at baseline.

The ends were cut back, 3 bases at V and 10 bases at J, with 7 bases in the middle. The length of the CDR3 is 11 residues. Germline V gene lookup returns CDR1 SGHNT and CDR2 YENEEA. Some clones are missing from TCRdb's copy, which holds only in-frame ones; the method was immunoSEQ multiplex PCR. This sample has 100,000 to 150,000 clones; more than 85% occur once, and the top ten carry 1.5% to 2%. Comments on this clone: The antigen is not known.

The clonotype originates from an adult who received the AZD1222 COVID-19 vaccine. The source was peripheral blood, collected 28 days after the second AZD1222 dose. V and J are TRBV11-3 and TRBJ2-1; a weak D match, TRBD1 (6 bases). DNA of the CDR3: TGTGCCAGCAGCTTTGGGACAGAGCAGTTCTTC. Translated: CASSFGTEQFF.